The rows below give T cell receptor beta chains drawn from one sample of a study of blood T cell repertoires in COVID-19. Profiling relied on immunoSEQ multiplex PCR, and the TCRdb table lists in-frame clones only, not all of them. The sample contains approximately 250,000 clones, about 83% of which appear only once. Sequencing was performed on peripheral blood. The receptors stem from a human donor in a cohort sampled during active COVID-19. Both conserved end residues are part of each CDR3. D genes are given only for firm matches. Not every row has a clone size; where given, it reads once, few, many or a size class.

j_gene: TRBJ2-1
abundance: .
d_gene: .
v_gene: TRBV5-8
CDR3aa: CASSLFYGAVDEQFF
CDR3nt: TGTGCCAGCAGCTTGTTTTATGGGGCAGTGGATGAGCAGTTCTTC

j_gene: TRBJ2-1
abundance: .
d_gene: .
v_gene: TRBV5-1
CDR3aa: CASSLEGGSPYNEQFF
CDR3nt: TGCGCCAGCAGCTTGGAAGGGGGATCCCCTTACAATGAGCAGTTCTTC

j_gene: TRBJ1-5
abundance: .
d_gene: .
v_gene: TRBV7-2
CDR3aa: CASSNGGEGQPQHF
CDR3nt: TGTGCCAGCAGCAACGGGGGGGAGGGTCAGCCCCAGCATTTT

j_gene: TRBJ1-1
abundance: .
d_gene: .
v_gene: TRBV7-3
CDR3aa: CASSSLSLMNTEAFF
CDR3nt: TGTGCCAGCAGCTCCCTAAGTCTAATGAACACTGAAGCTTTCTTT

j_gene: TRBJ1-4
abundance: .
d_gene: .
v_gene: TRBV11-2
CDR3aa: CASSFYGQDEKLFF
CDR3nt: TGTGCCAGCAGCTTTTACGGTCAAGATGAAAAACTGTTTTTT

j_gene: TRBJ1-2
abundance: .
d_gene: TRBD1
v_gene: TRBV29-1
CDR3aa: CSVGGTGGGYTF
CDR3nt: TGCAGCGTTGGGGGGACAGGGGGTGGCTACACCTTC

j_gene: TRBJ2-7
abundance: .
d_gene: TRBD2
v_gene: TRBV27
CDR3aa: CASSFLQEPGLAGYEQYF
CDR3nt: TGTGCCAGCAGTTTTCTCCAGGAACCGGGACTAGCGGGATACGAGCAGTACTTC

j_gene: TRBJ1-2
abundance: many
d_gene: TRBD1
v_gene: TRBV2
CDR3aa: CASSAYGQGSGYTF
CDR3nt: TGTGCCAGCAGTGCATATGGACAGGGTTCTGGCTACACCTTC

j_gene: TRBJ2-1
abundance: .
d_gene: .
v_gene: TRBV29-1
CDR3aa: CSVGGSYYNEQFF
CDR3nt: TGCAGCGTTGGGGGCTCCTACTACAATGAGCAGTTCTTC

j_gene: TRBJ1-3
abundance: .
d_gene: TRBD1
v_gene: TRBV27
CDR3aa: CASGYRTGGDKNTIYF
CDR3nt: TGTGCCAGCGGTTACCGCACAGGGGGGGATAAGAACACCATATATTTT

j_gene: TRBJ1-1
abundance: .
d_gene: .
v_gene: TRBV9
CDR3aa: CASSTRIQNTEAFF
CDR3nt: TGTGCCAGCAGCACGCGAATCCAGAACACTGAAGCTTTCTTT

j_gene: TRBJ1-5
abundance: once
d_gene: .
v_gene: TRBV3-1/TRBV3-2
CDR3aa: CASSQARHQPQHF
CDR3nt: TGTGCCAGCAGCCAAGCGAGGCATCAGCCCCAGCATTTT

j_gene: TRBJ2-7
abundance: once
d_gene: .
v_gene: TRBV5-5
CDR3aa: CASSPGRGTVYEQYF
CDR3nt: TGTGCCAGCAGCCCTGGACGGGGGACTGTCTACGAGCAGTACTTC

j_gene: TRBJ1-4
abundance: .
d_gene: TRBD1
v_gene: TRBV5-8
CDR3aa: CASSSGTGGDEKLFF
CDR3nt: TGTGCCAGCAGCTCTGGGACAGGCGGGGATGAAAAACTGTTTTTT

j_gene: TRBJ2-1
abundance: .
d_gene: .
v_gene: TRBV21-1
CDR3aa: CASSTRQAGGLRNEQFF
CDR3nt: TGTGCCAGCAGCACGAGGCAAGCGGGGGGCCTCCGCAATGAGCAGTTCTTC

j_gene: TRBJ2-1
abundance: .
d_gene: TRBD2
v_gene: TRBV5-1
CDR3aa: CASSFTGTSGYNEQFF
CDR3nt: TGCGCCAGCAGCTTTACCGGGACTAGCGGTTACAATGAGCAGTTCTTC

j_gene: TRBJ1-1
abundance: .
d_gene: .
v_gene: TRBV7-8
CDR3aa: CASSLAGTEAFF
CDR3nt: TGTGCCAGCAGCCTCGCGGGCACTGAAGCTTTCTTT

j_gene: TRBJ2-2
abundance: once
d_gene: TRBD2
v_gene: TRBV5-1
CDR3aa: CASSLRLAGGPNTGELFF
CDR3nt: TGCGCCAGCAGCTTGCGACTAGCGGGAGGGCCGAACACCGGGGAGCTGTTTTTT

j_gene: TRBJ1-4
abundance: .
d_gene: .
v_gene: TRBV30
CDR3aa: CACDKQGISEKLFF
CDR3nt: TGTGCCTGCGATAAACAGGGAATTAGTGAAAAACTGTTTTTT

j_gene: TRBJ2-1
abundance: .
d_gene: TRBD2
v_gene: TRBV24-1
CDR3aa: CATSDATSGRYSYNEQFF
CDR3nt: TGTGCCACCAGTGACGCCACTAGCGGGAGATACTCCTACAATGAGCAGTTCTTC

j_gene: TRBJ2-3
abundance: .
d_gene: TRBD2
v_gene: TRBV9
CDR3aa: CASSVGVAGRHTDTQYF
CDR3nt: TGTGCCAGCAGCGTAGGGGTAGCGGGGAGGCACACAGATACGCAGTATTTT

j_gene: TRBJ2-7
abundance: .
d_gene: TRBD2
v_gene: TRBV6-5
CDR3aa: CATREGLSYEQYF
CDR3nt: TGTGCCACTCGGGAGGGGCTGTCCTACGAGCAGTACTTC

j_gene: TRBJ1-2
abundance: .
d_gene: TRBD1
v_gene: TRBV28
CDR3aa: CASSLTRTGGTYGYTF
CDR3nt: TGTGCCAGCAGTTTAACACGGACAGGGGGGACCTATGGCTACACCTTC

j_gene: TRBJ1-2
abundance: once
d_gene: .
v_gene: TRBV5-4
CDR3aa: CASSQPIRQAGGYGYTF
CDR3nt: TGTGCCAGCAGCCAACCGATTAGACAGGCTGGGGGCTATGGCTACACCTTC

j_gene: TRBJ2-2
abundance: .
d_gene: TRBD2
v_gene: TRBV6-6
CDR3aa: CASGASGGTGELFF
CDR3nt: TGTGCCAGTGGAGCTTCGGGGGGCACCGGGGAGCTGTTTTTT

j_gene: TRBJ2-7
abundance: once
d_gene: .
v_gene: TRBV7-7
CDR3aa: CASSLVLGREYEQYF
CDR3nt: TGTGCTAGCAGCTTAGTTCTGGGCAGGGAATACGAGCAGTACTTC

j_gene: TRBJ2-7
abundance: .
d_gene: .
v_gene: TRBV2
CDR3aa: CASSLAYEQYF
CDR3nt: TGTGCCAGCAGTCTTGCCTACGAGCAGTACTTC

j_gene: TRBJ2-5
abundance: .
d_gene: .
v_gene: TRBV18
CDR3aa: CASFKLGTRQETQYF
CDR3nt: TGTGCCAGCTTCAAGCTCGGGACACGGCAAGAGACCCAGTACTTC

j_gene: TRBJ2-7
abundance: .
d_gene: TRBD2
v_gene: TRBV19
CDR3aa: CASSIDQASGAQEQYF
CDR3nt: TGTGCCAGTAGTATAGATCAAGCTAGCGGGGCGCAAGAGCAGTACTTC

j_gene: TRBJ2-5
abundance: .
d_gene: TRBD1
v_gene: TRBV5-6
CDR3aa: CASSSPGQGQETQYF
CDR3nt: TGTGCCAGCAGCTCACCGGGACAGGGGCAAGAGACCCAGTACTTC

j_gene: TRBJ2-1
abundance: .
d_gene: .
v_gene: TRBV9
CDR3aa: CASSPDRDFLYNEQFF
CDR3nt: TGTGCCAGCAGCCCCGACAGGGACTTCCTCTACAATGAGCAGTTCTTC

j_gene: TRBJ2-3
abundance: .
d_gene: .
v_gene: TRBV10-3
CDR3aa: CATSSTSSTDTQYF
CDR3nt: TGTGCCACCTCGTCGACATCTAGCACAGATACGCAGTATTTT

j_gene: TRBJ2-1
abundance: .
d_gene: TRBD1
v_gene: TRBV10-1
CDR3aa: CASSEQGRGPLGDEQFF
CDR3nt: TGCGCCAGCAGTGAGCAGGGAAGGGGGCCGTTGGGCGATGAGCAGTTCTTC

j_gene: TRBJ1-4
abundance: .
d_gene: .
v_gene: TRBV7-8
CDR3aa: CASRQDRLSEKLFF
CDR3nt: TGTGCCAGCAGGCAAGACAGGCTATCTGAAAAACTGTTTTTT

j_gene: TRBJ1-1
abundance: .
d_gene: .
v_gene: TRBV7-9
CDR3aa: CASSVSWGVDTEAFF
CDR3nt: TGTGCCAGCAGCGTGTCCTGGGGGGTTGATACTGAAGCTTTCTTT

j_gene: TRBJ1-2
abundance: .
d_gene: TRBD1
v_gene: TRBV10-3
CDR3aa: CATEKGTGGGVYGYTF
CDR3nt: TGTGCCACCGAGAAGGGGACAGGGGGAGGTGTCTATGGCTACACCTTC

j_gene: TRBJ2-5
abundance: .
d_gene: TRBD1
v_gene: TRBV24-1
CDR3aa: CATGDRETQYF
CDR3nt: TGTGCCACCGGGGACAGGGAGACCCAGTACTTC

j_gene: TRBJ2-7
abundance: many
d_gene: TRBD2
v_gene: TRBV18
CDR3aa: CASSPTSGGREQYF
CDR3nt: TGTGCCAGCTCACCAACTAGCGGGGGGCGTGAGCAGTACTTC

j_gene: TRBJ2-7
abundance: once
d_gene: TRBD2
v_gene: TRBV5-6
CDR3aa: CASSIQTSGPYEQYF
CDR3nt: TGTGCCAGCAGCATACAGACTAGCGGTCCCTACGAGCAGTACTTC

j_gene: TRBJ2-1
abundance: .
d_gene: TRBD1
v_gene: TRBV5-8
CDR3aa: CASSFFRDRGSSEQFF
CDR3nt: TGTGCCAGCAGCTTTTTTAGGGACAGGGGGTCTAGTGAGCAGTTCTTC

j_gene: TRBJ1-1
abundance: .
d_gene: .
v_gene: TRBV18
CDR3aa: CASSPARDMNTEAFF
CDR3nt: TGTGCCAGCTCACCTGCGAGAGACATGAACACTGAAGCTTTCTTT

j_gene: TRBJ2-7
abundance: .
d_gene: .
v_gene: TRBV6-2/TRBV6-3
CDR3aa: CASSQTHMEANEQYF
CDR3nt: TGTGCCAGCAGTCAGACCCACATGGAGGCCAACGAGCAGTACTTC

j_gene: TRBJ2-7
abundance: .
d_gene: .
v_gene: TRBV7-9
CDR3aa: CASSGRGREQYF
CDR3nt: TGTGCCAGCAGCGGGCGCGGGCGAGAGCAGTACTTC

j_gene: TRBJ2-5
abundance: .
d_gene: TRBD1
v_gene: TRBV5-4
CDR3aa: CASSQTGTGGETQYF
CDR3nt: TGTGCCAGCAGCCAGACCGGGACAGGGGGGGAGACCCAGTACTTC

j_gene: TRBJ1-2
abundance: .
d_gene: TRBD1
v_gene: TRBV18
CDR3aa: CASSPYGQDGYTF
CDR3nt: TGTGCCAGCTCACCTTACGGACAGGATGGCTACACCTTC

j_gene: TRBJ2-5
abundance: once
d_gene: .
v_gene: TRBV5-1
CDR3aa: CASSLGTQETQYF
CDR3nt: TGCGCCAGCAGCCTGGGGACTCAAGAGACCCAGTACTTC

j_gene: TRBJ1-1
abundance: .
d_gene: TRBD1
v_gene: TRBV27
CDR3aa: CASSLSQGSTEAFF
CDR3nt: TGTGCCAGCAGTTTATCACAGGGGAGCACTGAAGCTTTCTTT

j_gene: TRBJ2-1
abundance: .
d_gene: .
v_gene: TRBV20-1
CDR3aa: CSASGSSEQFF
CDR3nt: TGCAGTGCTAGCGGGAGCAGTGAGCAGTTCTTC

j_gene: TRBJ2-5
abundance: .
d_gene: TRBD1
v_gene: TRBV7-2
CDR3aa: CASNPRQGWGQETQYF
CDR3nt: TGTGCCAGCAACCCGAGACAGGGGTGGGGCCAAGAGACCCAGTACTTC

j_gene: TRBJ2-7
abundance: .
d_gene: TRBD2
v_gene: TRBV28
CDR3aa: CASGREKPYEQYF
CDR3nt: TGTGCCAGCGGGCGGGAGAAACCCTACGAGCAGTACTTC

j_gene: TRBJ1-5
abundance: .
d_gene: .
v_gene: TRBV27
CDR3aa: CASSLKENQPQHF
CDR3nt: TGTGCCAGCAGTTTAAAAGAGAATCAGCCCCAGCATTTT

j_gene: TRBJ2-2
abundance: few
d_gene: TRBD2
v_gene: TRBV11-2
CDR3aa: CASSLTSAGGAAELFF
CDR3nt: TGTGCCAGCAGCTTAACATCAGCGGGGGGAGCCGCGGAGCTGTTTTTT

j_gene: TRBJ2-1
abundance: .
d_gene: .
v_gene: TRBV28
CDR3aa: CASSDFSRGQFF
CDR3nt: TGTGCCAGCAGTGACTTTTCGCGGGGACAGTTCTTC